These 2 T cell receptor beta chains were sequenced from one sample in a study of T-cell memory formation after mild COVID-19. TCRdb re-called the 5' RACE reads with MiXCR, one entry per CDR3 protein. This sample yields around 140,000 distinct CDR3 sequences, of which approximately 26% are seen a single time; roughly a quarter belongs to the top ten. Sequencing input: PBMCs or a T cell subset sorted from them (not recorded which). All receptors come from an adult woman who had mild COVID-19 (a few samples of this study predate the infection). Cell type and time point are not known.

This chain connects TRBV7-9 to TRBJ2-5; perhaps TRBD2 as D (5 bases). The germline V and J ends were trimmed by 6 bases and 4 bases, with 18 bases remaining between them. The length of the CDR3 is 15 residues. Looked up from germline, CDR1 is SEHNR and CDR2 is FQNEAQ (reference sequence). CDR3 in amino acids: CASRGGSWPRETQYF. The CDR3 DNA follows: TGTGCCAGCAGAGGAGGCAGCTGGCCCAGAGAGACCCAGTACTTC. The full variable domain, with the rest looked up from reference TRBV7-9 and TRBJ2-5, is DTGVSQNPRHKITKRGQNVTFRCDPISEHNRLYWYRQTLGQGPEFLTYFQNEAQLEKSRLLSDRFSAERPKGSFSTLEIQRTEQGDSAMYLCASRGGSWPRETQYFGPGTRLLVL.

This clonotype was detected a few times. V usage is TRBV29-1 and J usage is TRBJ2-3, with D unclear. V dropped 4 bases and J dropped 2 bases, with 10 bases sitting between them. This CDR3 has 13 amino acids. Germline V CDR1 and CDR2: SQVTM, ANQGSEA. For the CDR3, the DNA is TGCAGCGTTGGCCCGGGTTACACAGATACGCAGTATTTT. Translation gives CSVGPGYTDTQYF.